The present T cell receptor beta chain was sequenced within a study of blood T cell repertoires in COVID-19. Assay: immunoSEQ multiplex PCR; the TCRdb copy retains only in-frame clones and omits some. The table lists approximately 210,000 clones, more than 75% of them singletons. Per germline, CDR1 SSHAT and CDR2 FNYEAQ (reference sequence). CDR3 length: 13 amino acids. Notes on this clone: At one boundary the junction diverges from the germline segment, which might be a read error.

The origin of this receptor is a human donor in a cohort sampled during active COVID-19. The sample was peripheral blood. The rearrangement links TRBV7-7 to TRBJ2-1; possible D gene TRBD1, 6 bases. The CDR3 DNA reads as TGTGCTAGCAGCTTAGCCAGGGGCCTTGAGCAGTTCTTC. It specifies CASSLARGLEQFF.